Listed below are T cell receptor beta chains from one sample, sequenced in a study of human T cells and chemical hapten exposure. In TCRdb, the RACE reads were re-called with MiXCR into one record per CDR3 protein. This sample has 65,000 to 90,000 distinct CDR3 sequences; 14% occur once, and the top ten carry more than 3.5%. This material consisted of whole blood, taken in connection with sensitization to the hapten diphenylcyclopropenone (DPC). The receptor set was obtained from a woman between 45 and 65 years old with alopecia areata. Some clones in this sample may be carry-over from other donors' samples. Each CDR3 is given with its conserved first and last residue. Each record gives: clone size, CDR3 length, D gene, V gene, J gene, CDR3 DNA, CDR3 protein. A D gene is named only where the DNA matches it firmly. Clone size is stated in some rows and not others, as once, few, many or a class when expanded.

abundance: .; len: 16; d_gene: .; v_gene: TRBV24-1; j_gene: TRBJ2-3; CDR3nt: TGTGCCACCAGTGACCAATGGACAGTCTACACAGATACGCAGTATTTT; CDR3aa: CATSDQWTVYTDTQYF
abundance: many; len: 14; d_gene: TRBD1; v_gene: TRBV6-5; j_gene: TRBJ1-1; CDR3nt: TGTGCCAGCAGTTACGGGCACAGGGGGGCAATCGCTTTCTTT; CDR3aa: CASSYGHRGAIAFF
abundance: .; len: 14; d_gene: TRBD1; v_gene: TRBV20-1; j_gene: TRBJ2-4; CDR3nt: TGCAGTGCTAGAGATCAGGGGGCGGGAAACATTCAGTACTTC; CDR3aa: CSARDQGAGNIQYF
abundance: few; len: 11; d_gene: .; v_gene: TRBV28; j_gene: TRBJ2-7; CDR3nt: TGTGCCAGCAGTCCCCGGAACGAGCAGTACTTC; CDR3aa: CASSPRNEQYF
abundance: .; len: 14; d_gene: TRBD2; v_gene: TRBV7-9; j_gene: TRBJ2-1; CDR3nt: TGTGCCAGCCGTCTGCTAGCGGGAGAAAATGAGCAGTTCTTC; CDR3aa: CASRLLAGENEQFF
abundance: .; len: 14; d_gene: .; v_gene: TRBV6-5; j_gene: TRBJ2-1; CDR3nt: TGTGCCAGCAGTTACGGGCTGACTAACAATGAGCAGTTCTTC; CDR3aa: CASSYGLTNNEQFF
abundance: .; len: 14; d_gene: .; v_gene: TRBV20-1; j_gene: TRBJ1-1; CDR3nt: TGCAGTGCTAGAGAAACAGGACGGAACACTGAAGCTTTCTTT; CDR3aa: CSARETGRNTEAFF
abundance: .; len: 15; d_gene: .; v_gene: TRBV2; j_gene: TRBJ1-5; CDR3nt: TGTGCCAGCACACAAACAGGATATAGCAATCAGCCCCAGCATTTT; CDR3aa: CASTQTGYSNQPQHF
abundance: .; len: 16; d_gene: .; v_gene: TRBV5-6; j_gene: TRBJ2-1; CDR3nt: TGTGCCAGCAGCTTGGCCGGCGTCAGGGGACGAGATGAGCAGTTCTTC; CDR3aa: CASSLAGVRGRDEQFF
abundance: many; len: 15; d_gene: .; v_gene: TRBV6-5; j_gene: TRBJ2-2; CDR3nt: TGTGCCAGCAGTTTTGTGCCTTCGAACACCGGGGAGCTGTTTTTT; CDR3aa: CASSFVPSNTGELFF
abundance: few; len: 13; d_gene: .; v_gene: TRBV20-1; j_gene: TRBJ1-1; CDR3nt: TGCAGTTCCGTATCGACAGGCCTCCGCGAAGCTTTCTTT; CDR3aa: CSSVSTGLREAFF
abundance: .; len: 13; d_gene: .; v_gene: TRBV7-9; j_gene: TRBJ2-5; CDR3nt: TGTGCCGCTGGTAGAGGGCCTCAAGAGACCCAGTACTTC; CDR3aa: CAAGRGPQETQYF
abundance: many; len: 15; d_gene: TRBD2; v_gene: TRBV12-3/TRBV12-4; j_gene: TRBJ2-1; CDR3nt: TGTGCCAGCAGTTTAATCCAGCGGGGTTACAATGAGCAGTTCTTC; CDR3aa: CASSLIQRGYNEQFF
abundance: few; len: 15; d_gene: .; v_gene: TRBV6-4; j_gene: TRBJ2-1; CDR3nt: TGTGCCAGCAGAGAACGGGACACTCCTTACAATGAGCAGTTCTTC; CDR3aa: CASRERDTPYNEQFF
abundance: .; len: 15; d_gene: TRBD1; v_gene: TRBV19; j_gene: TRBJ1-2; CDR3nt: TGTGCCAGTAGTATCAAGACAGGGAATAACTATGGCTACACCTTC; CDR3aa: CASSIKTGNNYGYTF
abundance: .; len: 14; d_gene: TRBD2; v_gene: TRBV5-1; j_gene: TRBJ2-1; CDR3nt: TGCGCCAGCAGCTTGGGGACTAGCGGGGACGGGCAGTTCTTC; CDR3aa: CASSLGTSGDGQFF
abundance: .; len: 17; d_gene: TRBD2; v_gene: TRBV28; j_gene: TRBJ2-3; CDR3nt: TGTGCCAGCAGTTTATCCCTGGGACTAGCGGGAGACGATACGCAGTATTTT; CDR3aa: CASSLSLGLAGDDTQYF
abundance: .; len: 11; d_gene: .; v_gene: TRBV20-1; j_gene: TRBJ2-1; CDR3nt: TGCAGTGCTAGCCGAGACAATGAGCAGTTCTTC; CDR3aa: CSASRDNEQFF
abundance: .; len: 16; d_gene: .; v_gene: TRBV7-8; j_gene: TRBJ2-1; CDR3nt: TGTGCCAGCAGCTCGACACTAGCCCGGAGGGGGAATGAGCAGTTCTTC; CDR3aa: CASSSTLARRGNEQFF
abundance: few; len: 16; d_gene: TRBD1; v_gene: TRBV6-8; j_gene: TRBJ1-5; CDR3nt: TGTGCCAGCAGTAGCCCGGGACAGGGACCCGATCAGCCCCAGCATTTT; CDR3aa: CASSSPGQGPDQPQHF
abundance: .; len: 14; d_gene: .; v_gene: TRBV6-5; j_gene: TRBJ2-7; CDR3nt: TGTGCCAGCAGTTATGGGGGATTTACCTACGAGCAGTACTTC; CDR3aa: CASSYGGFTYEQYF
abundance: few; len: 13; d_gene: TRBD2; v_gene: TRBV29-1; j_gene: TRBJ2-1; CDR3nt: TGCAGCGCGACGACTAGCGGGGGTTCTGAGCAGTTCTTC; CDR3aa: CSATTSGGSEQFF
abundance: few; len: 16; d_gene: TRBD2; v_gene: TRBV19; j_gene: TRBJ2-1; CDR3nt: TGTGCCAGTAGTAAGACTAGCGGGAGCTCCTACAATGAGCAGTTCTTC; CDR3aa: CASSKTSGSSYNEQFF
abundance: many; len: 13; d_gene: TRBD1; v_gene: TRBV27; j_gene: TRBJ2-7; CDR3nt: TGTGCCAGCAGAGAATCAGGGGGAGACGAGCAGTACTTC; CDR3aa: CASRESGGDEQYF
abundance: .; len: 15; d_gene: .; v_gene: TRBV11-2; j_gene: TRBJ2-5; CDR3nt: TGTGCCAGCAGCTACAGATCAGGGTATCAGGAGACCCAGTACTTC; CDR3aa: CASSYRSGYQETQYF
abundance: few; len: 16; d_gene: .; v_gene: TRBV11-2; j_gene: TRBJ2-7; CDR3nt: TGTGCCAGCAGCTTAGTGGCGGGACTCGGGTCCTACGAGCAGTACTTC; CDR3aa: CASSLVAGLGSYEQYF
abundance: once; len: 15; d_gene: .; v_gene: TRBV9; j_gene: TRBJ2-2; CDR3nt: TGTGCCAGCAGCGTTACACGGGGAAATACCGGGGAGCTGTTTTTT; CDR3aa: CASSVTRGNTGELFF
abundance: .; len: 12; d_gene: .; v_gene: TRBV28; j_gene: TRBJ2-7; CDR3nt: TGTGCCTCCGGAGCAGTCTCCTACGAGCAGTACTTC; CDR3aa: CASGAVSYEQYF
abundance: many; len: 12; d_gene: .; v_gene: TRBV11-2; j_gene: TRBJ2-7; CDR3nt: TGTGCCAGCAGCTTCTTTTCCTACGAGCAGTACTTC; CDR3aa: CASSFFSYEQYF
abundance: many; len: 14; d_gene: TRBD2; v_gene: TRBV12-3/TRBV12-4; j_gene: TRBJ2-7; CDR3nt: TGTGCCAGCAGTTCCCAGCGGGATTCCTACGAGCAGTACTTC; CDR3aa: CASSSQRDSYEQYF
abundance: .; len: 16; d_gene: TRBD1; v_gene: TRBV29-1; j_gene: TRBJ2-1; CDR3nt: TGCAGCGTCGAGGGGGACAGGACCCTCTCCTACAATGAGCAGTTCTTC; CDR3aa: CSVEGDRTLSYNEQFF
abundance: many; len: 13; d_gene: .; v_gene: TRBV5-8; j_gene: TRBJ1-5; CDR3nt: TGTGCCAGCAGCCTAGAGAGCTTCAAGCCCCAGCATTTT; CDR3aa: CASSLESFKPQHF
abundance: few; len: 14; d_gene: .; v_gene: TRBV7-9; j_gene: TRBJ1-2; CDR3nt: TGTGCCAGCAGCACCACACAGACGAACTATGGCTACACCTTC; CDR3aa: CASSTTQTNYGYTF
abundance: few; len: 11; d_gene: .; v_gene: TRBV18; j_gene: TRBJ2-1; CDR3nt: TGTGCCAGCTCACCTCAGAGGGAGCAGTTCTTC; CDR3aa: CASSPQREQFF
abundance: .; len: 16; d_gene: .; v_gene: TRBV5-1; j_gene: TRBJ1-1; CDR3nt: TGCGCCAGCAGCTTGGCAAAAATATCAATGACAGCTGAAGCTTTCTTT; CDR3aa: CASSLAKISMTAEAFF
abundance: .; len: 14; d_gene: .; v_gene: TRBV5-5; j_gene: TRBJ2-7; CDR3nt: TGTGCCAGCAGCTACCTTTTACATTCCTCCGAGCAGTACTTC; CDR3aa: CASSYLLHSSEQYF
abundance: .; len: 12; d_gene: .; v_gene: TRBV6-5; j_gene: TRBJ1-1; CDR3nt: TGTGCCAGCACTCCGCTGGGGGGTGAAGCTTTCTTT; CDR3aa: CASTPLGGEAFF
abundance: few; len: 15; d_gene: .; v_gene: TRBV20-1; j_gene: TRBJ2-3; CDR3nt: TGCAGTGCTAGAGATCTGCGGAGGAGCACAGATACGCAGTATTTT; CDR3aa: CSARDLRRSTDTQYF
abundance: .; len: 13; d_gene: TRBD1; v_gene: TRBV20-1; j_gene: TRBJ1-4; CDR3nt: TGCAGTGCTACAAGGACAGGGGTTGAAAAACTGTTTTTT; CDR3aa: CSATRTGVEKLFF
abundance: few; len: 17; d_gene: .; v_gene: TRBV15; j_gene: TRBJ2-5; CDR3nt: TGTGCCACCAGCAGAGATAAAGGAAGGACAGACCAAGAGACCCAGTACTTC; CDR3aa: CATSRDKGRTDQETQYF
abundance: many; len: 14; d_gene: .; v_gene: TRBV7-8; j_gene: TRBJ2-7; CDR3nt: TGTGCCAGCAGCCCGGACTCGTCAAACTACGAGCAGTACTTC; CDR3aa: CASSPDSSNYEQYF
abundance: many; len: 10; d_gene: .; v_gene: TRBV12-3/TRBV12-4; j_gene: TRBJ2-3; CDR3nt: TGTGCCAGCAGGGGAGATACGCAGTATTTT; CDR3aa: CASRGDTQYF
abundance: .; len: 19; d_gene: TRBD2; v_gene: TRBV7-6; j_gene: TRBJ2-1; CDR3nt: TGTGCCAGCAGCGAGACCCCAGCGGGAGGGCCAGGCTCCTACAATGAGCAGTTCTTC; CDR3aa: CASSETPAGGPGSYNEQFF
abundance: many; len: 13; d_gene: .; v_gene: TRBV29-1; j_gene: TRBJ2-3; CDR3nt: TGCAGCGTTGGGGGGGTTCCGGCAGATACGCAGTATTTT; CDR3aa: CSVGGVPADTQYF
abundance: .; len: 13; d_gene: .; v_gene: TRBV29-1; j_gene: TRBJ1-1; CDR3nt: TGCAGCGTTGGACCCACAGGGAACACTGAAGCTTTCTTT; CDR3aa: CSVGPTGNTEAFF
abundance: few; len: 15; d_gene: TRBD1; v_gene: TRBV14; j_gene: TRBJ1-3; CDR3nt: TGTGCCAGCAGCCCGGCACAGGGGAGGGGAAACACCATATATTTT; CDR3aa: CASSPAQGRGNTIYF
abundance: .; len: 14; d_gene: .; v_gene: TRBV18; j_gene: TRBJ2-5; CDR3nt: TGTGCCAGCTCACCCGAAGGGATTCGGGAGACCCAGTACTTC; CDR3aa: CASSPEGIRETQYF
abundance: .; len: 15; d_gene: .; v_gene: TRBV20-1; j_gene: TRBJ2-4; CDR3nt: TGCAGTGCTGCCCGTGGCGGATTCAATGGAAACATTCAGTACTTC; CDR3aa: CSAARGGFNGNIQYF
abundance: many; len: 20; d_gene: TRBD2; v_gene: TRBV9; j_gene: TRBJ2-3; CDR3nt: TGTGCCAGCAGCGTAGAGGGACTAGCGGGAGGAAAATTCGGCACAGATACGCAGTATTTT; CDR3aa: CASSVEGLAGGKFGTDTQYF
abundance: few; len: 14; d_gene: .; v_gene: TRBV29-1; j_gene: TRBJ2-7; CDR3nt: TGCAGCGCAGCTTCGAGGGCCCCCTCCTACGAGCAGTACTTC; CDR3aa: CSAASRAPSYEQYF
abundance: many; len: 15; d_gene: .; v_gene: TRBV6-2/TRBV6-3; j_gene: TRBJ1-2; CDR3nt: TGTGCCAGCAGAGTCGACGCCGGGACTGTCTATGGCTACACCTTC; CDR3aa: CASRVDAGTVYGYTF
abundance: few; len: 16; d_gene: .; v_gene: TRBV11-2; j_gene: TRBJ2-3; CDR3nt: TGTGCCAGCAGCTTCGGACCACGCGGTGAATCAGATACGCAGTATTTT; CDR3aa: CASSFGPRGESDTQYF
abundance: .; len: 14; d_gene: .; v_gene: TRBV20-1; j_gene: TRBJ1-2; CDR3nt: TGCAGTCCCGCCCACCGGGGGGGGAACTATGGCTACACCTTC; CDR3aa: CSPAHRGGNYGYTF